One and the same sample provided the 18 T cell receptor beta chains below, sequenced in a study of technical replicates of blood from a few donors. The data were produced by immunoSEQ multiplex PCR, yet TCRdb's version contains in-frame clones alone and is incomplete. The sample has 84,000 or so clones; almost 98% are singletons. The sample comprised T cells isolated from PBMCs. The origin of the receptors is a human donor in good health.

The chain uses TRBV10-3 and TRBJ2-7; 8 bases map to TRBD1. Germline values: CDR1 ENHRY, CDR2 SYGVKD. J gave up 1 base and V 10 bases, and 9 bases lay outside the gene matches. The CDR3 has 14 residues. This chain's CDR3 is CATKHGQGSYEQYF. CDR3 DNA sequence: TGTGCCACAAAGCATGGACAGGGTTCCTACGAGCAGTACTTC.

The chain uses TRBV4-1 and TRBJ1-5; D is possibly TRBD1 (6 bases). V was shortened by 2 bases and J by 0 bases, with 20 bases between the two germline ends. The CDR3 runs to 19 residues. Germline V gene data show CDR1 as MGHRA and CDR2 as YSYEKL. This CDR3 is CASSQSRWTAGFSNQPQHF. Here the CDR3 DNA reads TGCGCCAGCAGCCAATCCCGCTGGACAGCGGGGTTTAGCAATCAGCCCCAGCATTTT.

This chain uses TRBV2 with TRBJ1-5, with TRBD1 identical over 8 bases. Germline trimming cut 6 bases from V and 5 bases from J; bases unmatched to any gene: 9. In germline, CDR1 is SNHLY, CDR2 FYNNEI. The CDR3 is 15 residues long. CDR3 nucleotides: TGTGCCAGCAGCCCCCTGGGACAGGAGGATCAGCCCCAGCATTTT. Translating it yields CASSPLGQEDQPQHF. Full variable domain (outside the CDR3, taken from reference TRBV2 and TRBJ1-5): EPEVTQTPSHQVTQMGQEVILRCVPISNHLYFYWYRQILGQKVEFLVSFYNNEISEKSEIFDDQFSVERPDGSNFTLKIRSTKLEDSAMYFCASSPLGQEDQPQHFGDGTRLSIL.

CDR3 sequence reads: CASSLGDTYEQYF. The CDR3 DNA reads as TGTGCCAGCAGCTTAGGCGACACCTACGAGCAGTACTTC. The V gene is TRBV7-3, the J gene TRBJ2-7; D gene uncertain. The germline V gene has CDR1 SGHTA and CDR2 FQGTGA. V lost 2 bases and J 2 bases, leaving 7 bases between the germline ends. The CDR3 runs 13 residues.

The V call is TRBV11-2, the J call TRBJ2-5; 7 bases fit TRBD1. The J call is doubtful: the DNA matches TRBJ2-7 better. Germline V gene sequence: CDR1 SGHAT, CDR2 FQNNGV. The CDR3 spans 17 residues. CDR3: CASSETHRQGPAYEQYF. Written as DNA, the CDR3 is TGTGCCAGCAGCGAAACCCACCGACAGGGTCCCGCCTACGAGCAGTACTTC.

The CDR3 DNA is TGTGCCAGCAGCCAAGAGGGGGGCAATGAGCAGTTCTTC. Encoded protein: CASSQEGGNEQFF. The rearrangement links TRBV4-2 to TRBJ2-1, with D perhaps TRBD2 (6 bases). V was pared by 0 bases and J by 6 bases, with 6 bases between. The CDR3 covers 13 residues. CDR1 LGHNA and CDR2 YNFKEQ come from the germline V gene.

V and J are TRBV6-1 and TRBJ1-5, with TRBD1 identical over 8 bases. This CDR3 is built from 13 residues. Germline assignment: CDR1 MNHNS and CDR2 SASEGT. J was trimmed by 6 bases and V by 5 bases; bases with no gene match: 3. The chain's CDR3 is CASSQGASQPQHF. In DNA form, the CDR3 reads TGTGCCAGCAGTCAGGGGGCTAGTCAGCCCCAGCATTTT.

In this sample, this clone turned up once. V usage is TRBV4-1 and J usage is TRBJ2-7; possibly TRBD2 for D (5 bases). The CDR3 runs 16 residues. V was shortened by 6 bases and J by 2 bases, with 20 bases between the two germline ends. Germline loops: CDR1 MGHRA, CDR2 YSYEKL. In DNA form, the CDR3 reads TGCGCCAGCAGGGTGCGGGTCACGGATTCTGCCTACGAGCAGTACTTC. This gives the protein CASRVRVTDSAYEQYF.

The gene calls are TRBV6-1 and TRBJ2-7; 9 bases align to TRBD1. The CDR3 covers 16 residues. Germline CDR1 is MNHNS and CDR2 is SASEGT. With 2 bases clipped from V and 4 bases from J, the junction kept 9 bases outside the gene matches. The CDR3 region has the DNA TGTGCCAGCAGTGAACGCCCTCCGGGACAGGGTTACGAGCAGTACTTC. This translates into CASSERPPGQGYEQYF.

This clone was recorded once. The chain recombines TRBV13 with TRBJ2-3; no firm D call. Germline CDR1 and CDR2: PRHDT and FYEKMQ (reference sequence). CDR3 size: 12 residues. V was trimmed by 2 bases and J by 5 bases, leaving 5 bases between them. This CDR3 is CASSLTGDTQYF. The CDR3 DNA follows: TGTGCCAGCAGCTTAACCGGAGATACGCAGTATTTT. Drawing the rest from reference TRBV13 and TRBJ2-3, the complete variable domain is AAGVIQSPRHLIKEKRETATLKCYPIPRHDTVYWYQQGPGQDPQFLISFYEKMQSDKGSIPDRFSAQQFSDYHSELNMSSLELGDSALYFCASSLTGDTQYFGPGTRLTVL.

This clone was found once. J is TRBJ1-4 and V is TRBV29-1, with a possible D match to TRBD1 (5 bases). The CDR3 has 13 residues. Deletions cut 4 bases from V and 5 bases from J, with 11 bases between. Germline V lookup: CDR1 SQVTM, CDR2 ANQGSEA. The CDR3 spells CSVVGGGNEKLFF. The CDR3 bases are TGCAGCGTTGTGGGGGGAGGCAATGAAAAACTGTTTTTT.

The V gene is TRBV19, the J gene TRBJ1-5, with no clear D. The germline gives CDR1 LNHDA, CDR2 SQIVND (reference sequence). The CDR3 extends over 15 amino acids. The germline V and J ends were trimmed by 0 bases and 2 bases, with 8 bases remaining between them. The CDR3 loop reads CASSIDRWGNQPQHF. The CDR3 DNA reads TGTGCCAGTAGTATAGACAGGTGGGGCAATCAGCCCCAGCATTTT.

CDR3 sequence reads: CASSGNRGTEAFF. CDR3 DNA sequence: TGTGCCAGCAGTGGAAACAGGGGCACTGAAGCTTTCTTT. The J gene is TRBJ1-1, the V gene TRBV6-1; 7 bases match TRBD1. The length of the CDR3 is 13 residues. Germline V lookup: CDR1 MNHNS, CDR2 SASEGT. V shed 4 bases and J 4 bases; nucleotides not matched to a gene: 3.

The V gene is TRBV7-8, the J gene TRBJ1-1; D ambiguous. Germline-derived CDR1 and CDR2 are SGHVS and FQNEAQ. The CDR3 contains 15 residues. V was clipped by 0 bases and J by 2 bases, with 10 bases between them. The CDR3 DNA reads TGTGCCAGCAGCTTAGCTAGCGTGGGAAACACTGAAGCTTTCTTT. This codes for CASSLASVGNTEAFF. Together with reference TRBV7-8 and TRBJ1-1, the CDR3 gives the full variable domain: GAGVSQSPRYKVAKRGQDVALRCDPISGHVSLFWYQQALGQGPEFLTYFQNEAQLDKSGLPSDRFFAERPEGSVSTLKIQRTQQEDSAVYLCASSLASVGNTEAFFGQGTRLTVV.

This chain uses TRBV19 with TRBJ1-3; possible D gene TRBD1, 6 bases. This CDR3 region has 16 residues. Germline values: CDR1 LNHDA, CDR2 SQIVND (reference sequence). V shed 2 bases and J shed 4 bases, with 15 bases lying between them. CDR3 DNA: TGTGCCAGTAGTATACCCCTCGACAGGAACGGAAACACCATATATTTT. As protein: CASSIPLDRNGNTIYF.

The V gene is TRBV4-1, the J gene TRBJ2-7; no reliable D call. The CDR3 is 13 residues long. The V gene's germline CDR1 is MGHRA and CDR2 YSYEKL. V lost 1 base, J lost 4 bases, and 8 bases lay in between. CDR3 sequence (DNA): TGCGCCAGCAGCCAAGTTCGTTCGTACGAGCAGTACTTC. Translated: CASSQVRSYEQYF.

This chain uses TRBV29-1 with TRBJ2-1; TRBD2 agrees at 8 bases. Germline CDR1 and CDR2: SQVTM and ANQGSEA. The CDR3 totals 16 residues. Trimming cost V 6 bases and J 5 bases; bases outside gene matches: 15. The CDR3 region is CSVPNLGLARDNEQFF. The CDR3 DNA follows: TGCAGCGTGCCAAACTTAGGACTAGCTAGGGACAATGAGCAGTTCTTC.

The rearrangement links TRBV28 to TRBJ2-7, with TRBD1 matching 10 bases. The germline V gene has CDR1 MDHEN and CDR2 SYDVKM. J lost 4 bases, V lost 7 bases, and 7 bases had no gene match. The CDR3 is 14 amino acids. In nucleotides, the CDR3 is TGTGCCAGCACCTCCGGGACAGGGGTTTACGAGCAGTACTTC. Translating gives CASTSGTGVYEQYF.